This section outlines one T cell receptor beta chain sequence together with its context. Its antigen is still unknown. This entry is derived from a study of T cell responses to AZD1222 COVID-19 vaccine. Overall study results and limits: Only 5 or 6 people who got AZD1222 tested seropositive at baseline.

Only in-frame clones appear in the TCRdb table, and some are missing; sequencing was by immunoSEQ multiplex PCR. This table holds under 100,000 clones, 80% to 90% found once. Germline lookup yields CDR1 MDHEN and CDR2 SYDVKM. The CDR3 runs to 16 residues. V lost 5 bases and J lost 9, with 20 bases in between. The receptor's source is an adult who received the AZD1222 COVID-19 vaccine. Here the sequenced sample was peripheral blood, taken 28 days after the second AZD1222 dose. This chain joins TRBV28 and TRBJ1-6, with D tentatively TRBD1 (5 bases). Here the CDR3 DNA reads TGTGCCAGCAGTACCCAATGGGGCGGTCTAAGTTCACCCCTCCACTTT. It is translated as CASSTQWGGLSSPLHF.